The 3 T cell receptor beta chains below all came from one sample that was sequenced in a study of graft-versus-host responses after intestinal transplantation (dated by TCRdb to the early 2020s). These receptors' targets are unknown. The time point label on this specimen signifies: cells obtained before transplantation from donor or recipient. Preparation of the library involved the immunoSEQ multiplex PCR assay. Held by TCRdb, this immuneACCESS table contains in-frame sequences only and omits some clones. Under half of the omission traces to an unresolved V gene where checked; the cause of the rest is unknown. This sample lists 95,000 to 150,000 clones; roughly 93% were detected once. Together, the top ten hold around 0.12% of the sample. Here the sequenced sample was unstimulated CD4+ T cells sorted from spleen or lymph node cells, taken before intestinal transplant. These receptors were taken from a human donor who received an intestinal transplant.

This chain uses TRBV15 with TRBJ2-5, with 8 bases that match TRBD1. In germline, CDR1 is LNHNV, CDR2 YYDKDF (reference sequence). With V trimmed by 1 base and J by 4 bases, 17 bases remained unmatched. The CDR3 contains 19 residues. In DNA form, the CDR3 reads TGTGCCACCAGCAGAGTTGGTTTAAAACAGGGGGGCCATCGAGAGACCCAGTACTTC. This codes for CATSRVGLKQGGHRETQYF.

The rearrangement uses TRBV28 and TRBJ2-7, with a possible D match to TRBD2 (6 bases). CDR1 is MDHEN and CDR2 is SYDVKM in the germline V gene. This CDR3 has 15 amino acids. V was trimmed by 1 base and J by 2 bases, leaving 12 bases between them. DNA for the CDR3: TGTGCCAGCAGTTTATCCGGGACTTACGCCTACGAGCAGTACTTC. This codes for CASSLSGTYAYEQYF.

The chain employs TRBV27 and TRBJ1-2; D ambiguous. The CDR3 spans 13 residues. The germline V and J ends were trimmed by 6 bases and 5 bases, with 13 bases remaining between them. The germline V gene has CDR1 MNHEY and CDR2 SMNVEV (reference sequence). This CDR3 reads CASRVGREYGYTF. CDR3 nucleotide sequence: TGTGCCAGCAGGGTTGGGCGGGAGTATGGCTACACCTTC.